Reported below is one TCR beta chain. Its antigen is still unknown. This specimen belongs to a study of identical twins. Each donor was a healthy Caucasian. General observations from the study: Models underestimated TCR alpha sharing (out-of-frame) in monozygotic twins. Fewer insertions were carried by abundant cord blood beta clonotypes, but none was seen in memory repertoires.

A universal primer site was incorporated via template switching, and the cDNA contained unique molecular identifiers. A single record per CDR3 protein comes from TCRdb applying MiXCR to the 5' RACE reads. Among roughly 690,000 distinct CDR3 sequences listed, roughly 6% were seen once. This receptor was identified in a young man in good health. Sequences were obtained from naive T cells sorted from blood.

The CDR3 DNA sequence: TGTGCCAGCAGAGGCGGGAGGGCCGTCTACAATGAGCAGTTCTTC. Translating gives CASRGGRAVYNEQFF. This sequence joins TRBV2 and TRBJ2-1; 9 bases line up with TRBD2. Germline loops: CDR1 SNHLY, CDR2 FYNNEI. The junction had 6 bases not matched to a gene; V was cut back by 6 bases and J by 3 bases. The CDR3 is 15 amino acids.